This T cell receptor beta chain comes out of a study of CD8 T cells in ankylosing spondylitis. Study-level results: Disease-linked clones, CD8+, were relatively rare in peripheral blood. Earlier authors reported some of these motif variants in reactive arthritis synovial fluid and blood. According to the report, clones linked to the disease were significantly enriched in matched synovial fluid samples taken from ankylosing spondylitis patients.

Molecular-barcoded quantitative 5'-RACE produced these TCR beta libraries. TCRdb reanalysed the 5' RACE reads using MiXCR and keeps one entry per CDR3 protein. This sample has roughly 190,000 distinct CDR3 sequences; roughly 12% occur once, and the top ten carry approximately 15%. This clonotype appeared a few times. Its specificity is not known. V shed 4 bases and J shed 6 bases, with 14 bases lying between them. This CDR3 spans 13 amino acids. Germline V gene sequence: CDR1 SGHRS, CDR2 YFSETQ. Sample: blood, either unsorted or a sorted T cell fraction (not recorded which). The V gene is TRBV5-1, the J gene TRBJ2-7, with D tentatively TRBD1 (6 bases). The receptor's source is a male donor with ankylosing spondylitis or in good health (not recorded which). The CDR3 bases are TGCGCCAGCAGCGAAACAGGGTACTTCGAGCAGTACTTC. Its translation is CASSETGYFEQYF.